This T cell receptor (beta chain) was recovered during a study of blood T cell repertoires in COVID-19. Study at large: Acute-phase and convalescent COVID-19 samples originated in the United States, Italy and Spain. PBMCs, B-cell-depleted T cells, or T cells were the source of the cDNA or gDNA that made up the material.

Clinical histories supplied by participants themselves formed the basis of cohort assignment. The study counted Cohort 3 donors as recovered given two negative PCRs, clearance, or symptom resolution. CDR1 is MNHEY, CDR2 SVGEGT, per germline. The V and J ends lost 6 bases and 6 bases, in that order; junction bases with no gene match: 5. The CDR3 spans 14 residues. Method: immunoSEQ multiplex PCR; TCRdb's copy keeps in-frame clones and lacks some. The profile shows over 250,000 clones, around 87% of them singletons. What was sequenced was PBMCs or T cells enriched from blood (not recorded which). V is TRBV6-2 or TRBV6-3 and J is TRBJ2-1, with TRBD2 identical over 10 bases. The receptor was isolated from a woman in her twenties or thirties who had recovered from COVID-19. CDR3 region: CASSRLAGGNEQFF. In nucleotides, the CDR3 is TGTGCCAGCAGCAGACTAGCGGGTGGCAATGAGCAGTTCTTC.